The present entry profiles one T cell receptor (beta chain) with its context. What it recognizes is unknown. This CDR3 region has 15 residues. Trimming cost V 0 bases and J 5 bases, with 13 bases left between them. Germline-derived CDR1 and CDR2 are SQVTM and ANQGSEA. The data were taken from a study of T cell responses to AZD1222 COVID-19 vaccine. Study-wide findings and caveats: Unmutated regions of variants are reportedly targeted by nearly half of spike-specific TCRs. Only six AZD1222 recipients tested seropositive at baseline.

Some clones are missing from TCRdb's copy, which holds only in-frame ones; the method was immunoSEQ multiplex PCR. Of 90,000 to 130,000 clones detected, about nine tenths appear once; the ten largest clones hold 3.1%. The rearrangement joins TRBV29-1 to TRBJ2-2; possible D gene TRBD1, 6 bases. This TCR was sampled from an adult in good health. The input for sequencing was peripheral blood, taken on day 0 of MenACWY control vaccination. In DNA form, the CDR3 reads TGCAGCGTTGAAGAACAGGGTAGGTTAACCGGGGAGCTGTTTTTT. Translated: CSVEEQGRLTGELFF.